These 20 T cell receptor beta chains came from one sample sequenced in a study of human T cells and chemical hapten exposure. This sample's time point: pre-sensitization, week 0. Treatment: therapeutic diphenylcyclopropenone sensitization with weekly scalp DPC. TCRdb re-called the RACE reads with MiXCR, one entry per CDR3 protein. The table has about 300,000 distinct CDR3 sequences, about 5.4% seen once. Specimen: whole blood, collected in connection with sensitization to the hapten diphenylcyclopropenone (DPC). All receptors come from a woman between 18 and 30 years old with alopecia areata. Some clones in this sample may be carry-over from other donors' samples.

This chain connects TRBV6-5 to TRBJ1-1; D not certain. V was trimmed by 2 bases and J by 4 bases, leaving 11 bases between them. Germline V gene lookup returns CDR1 MNHEY and CDR2 SVGAGI. The CDR3 has 14 residues. CDR3 protein: CASSYRQWSTEAFF. The DNA for the CDR3 is TGTGCCAGCAGTTACCGCCAATGGTCCACTGAAGCTTTCTTT.

The chain uses TRBV7-9 and TRBJ1-1, with D possibly matching TRBD1 (6 bases). Per germline, CDR1 SEHNR and CDR2 FQNEAQ (reference sequence). The CDR3 is made up of 15 amino acids. Trimming left V 1 base short and J 3 bases short, with 12 bases between. CDR3 DNA: TGTGCCAGCAGCTTAGGGGAGGGGGTACACACTGAAGCTTTCTTT. Translated: CASSLGEGVHTEAFF.

This clonotype was observed many times. The chain carries TRBV7-3 and TRBJ1-1, with 8 bases fitting TRBD1. From germline, CDR1 is SGHTA and CDR2 FQGTGA. CDR3 length: 18 amino acids. The V and J ends lost 2 bases and 0 bases, in that order; junction bases with no gene match: 11. The CDR3 nucleotides are TGTGCCAGCAGCTTATTAGGGGGACAGGCTGCTATGAACACTGAAGCTTTCTTT. Residues: CASSLLGGQAAMNTEAFF.

This clonotype showed up many times. This chain joins TRBV28 and TRBJ2-5, with no clear D. The CDR3 is 15 residues long. Germline CDR1 and CDR2: MDHEN and SYDVKM. Trimming took off 11 bases at V and 2 bases at J, with 21 bases between the two ends. CDR3 nucleotides: TGTGCCCTCCATCTCCAGCAGCCTCTACAAGAGACCCAGTACTTC. This gives the protein CALHLQQPLQETQYF.

Ten or more counts support this clonotype. J is TRBJ2-3 and V is TRBV6-1; D may be TRBD2 (7 bases). The CDR3 is 14 residues long. Trimming left V 6 bases short and J 4 bases short, with 14 bases between. Per the germline V gene, CDR1 is MNHNS and CDR2 is SASEGT. The CDR3 DNA sequence: TGTGCCAGCAGGGACGGGGGGCCCGCAGATACGCAGTATTTT. Translating it yields CASRDGGPADTQYF.

This rearrangement joins TRBV6-5 to TRBJ2-3; D is undetermined. CDR3 length equals 14 residues. Germline CDR1 reads MNHEY; CDR2 reads SVGAGI. The V and J ends lost 6 bases and 4 bases respectively, with 14 bases between them. This CDR3 is CASRPSHQADTQYF. The CDR3 nucleotides are TGTGCCAGCAGACCCTCCCACCAGGCAGATACGCAGTATTTT.

There are a few counts of this clonotype. V gene TRBV4-2 combines with J gene TRBJ2-7; a weak D match, TRBD2 (6 bases). The germline V and J ends were trimmed by 4 bases and 0 bases, with 13 bases remaining between them. The germline gives CDR1 LGHNA, CDR2 YNFKEQ. CDR3 length equals 15 residues. The CDR3 nucleotides read TGTGCCAGCAGCCCAGGCCAGGAGGGCTCCTACGAGCAGTACTTC. It yields the protein CASSPGQEGSYEQYF.

By frequency in the sample, this clonotype is large. CDR3 DNA sequence: TGTGCCAGCACCGAGGGCGCAGGGGCCCCAGATAGTGAAAAACTGTTTTTT. Amino acids: CASTEGAGAPDSEKLFF. This chain links TRBV2 with TRBJ1-4; D is possibly TRBD1 (6 bases). The CDR3 has 17 residues. The germline V gene encodes CDR1 SNHLY and CDR2 FYNNEI. The V gene lost 7 bases and the J gene lost 7 bases, with 25 bases spanning the gap.

A few counts support this clonotype. The chain couples TRBV6-5 to TRBJ1-5; 10 nucleotides agree with TRBD1. The CDR3 runs 16 residues. Trimming cost V 6 bases and J 2 bases; bases outside gene matches: 7. CDR1 MNHEY and CDR2 SVGAGI come from the germline V gene. The CDR3 loop reads CASSDGGTGGNQPQHF. The CDR3 region has the DNA TGTGCCAGCAGCGACGGGGGGACAGGGGGCAATCAGCCCCAGCATTTT.

At least ten counts were recorded for this clonotype. The chain is built from TRBV4-1 and TRBJ1-4; weak D call: TRBD1 (5 bases). Germline loops: CDR1 MGHRA, CDR2 YSYEKL. V was clipped by 0 bases and J by 7 bases, with 15 bases between them. This CDR3 region has 16 residues. CDR3 region: CASSQDRGSVVEKLFF. As DNA, the CDR3 is TGCGCCAGCAGCCAAGATAGGGGAAGTGTTGTTGAAAAACTGTTTTTT.

There are a few counts of this clonotype. V usage is TRBV13 and J usage is TRBJ2-3; D perhaps matches TRBD1 (6 bases). The length of the CDR3 is 14 residues. Germline V gene lookup returns CDR1 PRHDT and CDR2 FYEKMQ (reference sequence). Trimming removed 5 bases from V and 1 base from J, with 10 bases in between. The CDR3 loop is CASSNRQGTDTQYF. As DNA, the CDR3 is TGTGCCAGCAGCAACCGACAGGGCACAGATACGCAGTATTTT.

The table lists this clonotype with a few counts. The rearrangement joins TRBV6-1 to TRBJ2-3; the D gene is possibly TRBD2 (6 bases). The CDR3 contains 14 residues. V was cut by 7 bases and J by 5 bases, with 16 bases left in between. Germline CDR1 is MNHNS and CDR2 is SASEGT. The CDR3 DNA reads TGTGCCAGCATTAGGGACTCGCGAGAAGATACGCAGTATTTT. Translating it yields CASIRDSREDTQYF.

The table lists this clonotype with many counts. The rearrangement joins TRBV14 to TRBJ2-3; D gene ambiguous. The germline CDR1 and CDR2 sequences are SGHDN and FVKESK. This CDR3 spans 14 amino acids. The germline V and J ends were trimmed by 3 bases and 0 bases, with 7 bases remaining between them. The CDR3 reads CASSQYLSTDTQYF. As DNA, the CDR3 is TGTGCCAGCAGCCAGTATTTAAGCACAGATACGCAGTATTTT.

This clonotype was found many times. The chain employs TRBV29-1 and TRBJ1-3, with D possibly matching TRBD1 (6 bases). This CDR3 is built from 14 residues. CDR1 is SQVTM and CDR2 is ANQGSEA in the germline V gene. The ends were cut back, 6 bases at V and 4 bases at J, with 16 bases in the middle. CDR3 region: CSVSTGMVGNTIYF. In DNA form, the CDR3 reads TGCAGCGTCTCGACAGGAATGGTCGGAAACACCATATATTTT.

This clonotype was observed many times. V gene TRBV6-5 combines with J gene TRBJ1-5; 7 bases line up with TRBD1. The CDR3 loop spans 14 amino acids. J lost 2 bases, V lost 6 bases, and 4 bases had no gene match. Germline CDR1 is MNHEY and CDR2 is SVGAGI. Here the CDR3 DNA reads TGTGCCAGCAGCCGACAGGGAGGCAATCAGCCCCAGCATTTT. It yields the protein CASSRQGGNQPQHF.

There are many counts of this clonotype. V is TRBV27 and J is TRBJ2-7, with D perhaps assigned TRBD1 or TRBD2 (5 bases each). The length of the CDR3 is 15 residues. Germline CDR1 is MNHEY and CDR2 is SMNVEV (reference sequence). V dropped 8 bases and J dropped 2 bases, with 19 bases sitting between them. CDR3 in DNA: TGTGCCAGCCAGTGGAACGGGTTGGGGGCCTACGAGCAGTACTTC. Its translation: CASQWNGLGAYEQYF.

This chain connects TRBV27 to TRBJ1-1; D remains unclear. Germline V lookup: CDR1 MNHEY, CDR2 SMNVEV (reference sequence). The CDR3 covers 13 residues. The V gene lost 5 bases and the J gene lost 3 bases, with 10 bases spanning the gap. CDR3 in DNA: TGTGCCAGCAGTACCAGACGGTACACTGAAGCTTTCTTT. It specifies CASSTRRYTEAFF.

In its sample, this clonotype was seen many times. This chain's CDR3 is CASSLSQARDQPQHF. CDR3 coding DNA: TGTGCCAGCAGCCTTTCACAGGCCAGGGATCAGCCCCAGCATTTT. The V gene is TRBV6-5, the J gene TRBJ1-5; weak D call: TRBD1 (5 bases). The germline V and J ends were trimmed by 6 bases and 5 bases, with 17 bases remaining between them. Germline CDR1 and CDR2: MNHEY and SVGAGI. The CDR3 sequence is 15 residues long.

This clonotype was observed at least ten times. V is TRBV12-3 or TRBV12-4 and J is TRBJ1-2, with a possible D match to TRBD1 (5 bases). V lost 7 bases and J lost 5, with 14 bases in between. The CDR3 consists of 13 residues. The CDR3 nucleotides read TGTGCCAGCATTTCTCCGGGACCTTATGGCTACACCTTC. Its protein product is CASISPGPYGYTF.

This clonotype was detected a few times. This chain links TRBV18 with TRBJ1-1; no reliable D call. V lost 4 bases, J lost 3 bases, and 12 bases lay in between. This CDR3 region has 14 residues. The germline CDR1 and CDR2 sequences are KGHSH and LQKENI. Here the CDR3 DNA reads TGTGCCAGCTCACTCCAGACGGGCTACACTGAAGCTTTCTTT. This sequence encodes CASSLQTGYTEAFF.